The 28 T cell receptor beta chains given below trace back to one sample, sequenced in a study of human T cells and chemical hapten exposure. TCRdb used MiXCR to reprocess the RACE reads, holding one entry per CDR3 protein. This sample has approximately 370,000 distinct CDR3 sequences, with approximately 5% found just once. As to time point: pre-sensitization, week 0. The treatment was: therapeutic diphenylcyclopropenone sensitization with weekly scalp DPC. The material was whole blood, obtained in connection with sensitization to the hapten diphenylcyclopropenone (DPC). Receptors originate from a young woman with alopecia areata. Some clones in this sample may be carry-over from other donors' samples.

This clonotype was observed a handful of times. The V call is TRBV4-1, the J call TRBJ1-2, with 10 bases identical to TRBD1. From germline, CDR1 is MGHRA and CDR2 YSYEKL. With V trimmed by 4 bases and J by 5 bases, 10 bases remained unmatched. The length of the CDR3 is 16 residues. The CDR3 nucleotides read TGCGCCAGCAGCCCGCGCGGGGACAGGGGAGATTATGGCTACACCTTC. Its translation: CASSPRGDRGDYGYTF.

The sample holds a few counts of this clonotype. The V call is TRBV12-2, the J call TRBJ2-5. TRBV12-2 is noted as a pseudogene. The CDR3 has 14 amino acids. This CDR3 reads CASPQSRSEETQYF. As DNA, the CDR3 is TGTGCAAGTCCCCAAAGTAGAAGCGAGGAGACCCAGTACTTC.

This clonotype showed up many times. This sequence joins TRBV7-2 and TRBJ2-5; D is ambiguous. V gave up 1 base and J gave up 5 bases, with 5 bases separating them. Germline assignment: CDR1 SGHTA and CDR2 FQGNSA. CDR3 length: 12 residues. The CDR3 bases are TGTGCCAGCAGCTTAGGTCCGGAGACCCAGTACTTC. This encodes CASSLGPETQYF.

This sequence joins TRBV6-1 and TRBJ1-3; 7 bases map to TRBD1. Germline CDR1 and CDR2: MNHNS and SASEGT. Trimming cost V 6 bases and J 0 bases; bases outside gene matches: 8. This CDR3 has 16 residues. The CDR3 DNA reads TGTGCCAGCAGACCTCAAACAGGGGACTCTGGAAACACCATATATTTT. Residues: CASRPQTGDSGNTIYF.

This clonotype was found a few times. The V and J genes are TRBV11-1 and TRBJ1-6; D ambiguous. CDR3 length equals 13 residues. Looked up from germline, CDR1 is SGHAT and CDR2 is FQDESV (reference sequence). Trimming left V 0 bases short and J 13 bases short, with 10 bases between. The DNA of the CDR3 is TGTGCCAGCAGCTTAGCCGAGGGTTCGCCCCTCCACTTT. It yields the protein CASSLAEGSPLHF.

The CDR3 loop reads CAISAGTGDRNTEAFF. The CDR3 DNA is TGTGCCATCAGCGCCGGGACAGGGGATCGGAACACTGAAGCTTTCTTT. The rearrangement joins TRBV10-3 to TRBJ1-1; the match to TRBD1 covers 10 bases. The V and J ends lost 6 bases and 1 base, in that order; junction bases with no gene match: 8. Germline values: CDR1 ENHRY, CDR2 SYGVKD. This CDR3 is 16 amino acids long.

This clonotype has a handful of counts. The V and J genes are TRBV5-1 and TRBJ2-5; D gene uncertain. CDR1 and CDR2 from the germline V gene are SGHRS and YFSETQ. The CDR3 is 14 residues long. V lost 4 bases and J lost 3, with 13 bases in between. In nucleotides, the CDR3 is TGCGCCAGCAGCCCCGGCGTCAGAAAAGAGACCCAGTACTTC. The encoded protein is CASSPGVRKETQYF.

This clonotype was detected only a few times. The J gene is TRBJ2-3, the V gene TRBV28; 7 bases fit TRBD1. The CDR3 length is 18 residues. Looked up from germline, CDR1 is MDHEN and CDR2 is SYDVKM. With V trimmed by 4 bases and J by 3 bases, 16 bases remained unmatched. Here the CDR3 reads CASSSPTGNPYGTDTQYF. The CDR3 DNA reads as TGTGCCAGCAGTTCCCCGACAGGGAATCCTTACGGGACAGATACGCAGTATTTT.

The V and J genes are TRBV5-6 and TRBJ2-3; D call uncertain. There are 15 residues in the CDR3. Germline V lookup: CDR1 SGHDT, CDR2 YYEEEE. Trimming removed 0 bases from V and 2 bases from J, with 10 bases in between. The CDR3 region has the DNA TGTGCCAGCAGCTTGGACAGTCTGAACACAGATACGCAGTATTTT. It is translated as CASSLDSLNTDTQYF.

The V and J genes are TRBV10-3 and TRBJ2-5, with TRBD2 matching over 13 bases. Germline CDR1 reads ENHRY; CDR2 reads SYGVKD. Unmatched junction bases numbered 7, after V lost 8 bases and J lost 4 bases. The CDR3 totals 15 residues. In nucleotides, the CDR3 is TGTGCCATCGGGGGGACTAGCGGGGAACCAGAGACCCAGTACTTC. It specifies CAIGGTSGEPETQYF.

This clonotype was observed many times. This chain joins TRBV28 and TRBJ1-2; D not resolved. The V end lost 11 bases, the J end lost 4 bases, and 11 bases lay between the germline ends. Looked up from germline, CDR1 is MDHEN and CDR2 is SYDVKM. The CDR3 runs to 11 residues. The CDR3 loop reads CAGSGFYGYTF. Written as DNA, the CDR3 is TGTGCCGGATCAGGCTTCTATGGCTACACCTTC.

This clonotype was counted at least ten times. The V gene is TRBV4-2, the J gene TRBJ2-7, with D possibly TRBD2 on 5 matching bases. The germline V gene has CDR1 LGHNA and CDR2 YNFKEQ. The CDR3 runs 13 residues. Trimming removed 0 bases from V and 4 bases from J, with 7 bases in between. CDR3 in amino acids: CASSQEEGYEQYF. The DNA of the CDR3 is TGTGCCAGCAGCCAAGAAGAGGGATACGAGCAGTACTTC.

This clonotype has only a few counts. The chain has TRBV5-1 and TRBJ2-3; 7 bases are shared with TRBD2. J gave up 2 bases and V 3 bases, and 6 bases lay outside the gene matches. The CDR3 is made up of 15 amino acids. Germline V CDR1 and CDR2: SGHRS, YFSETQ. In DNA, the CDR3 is TGCGCCAGCAGCTGGAGCGGGGAATCCACAGATACGCAGTATTTT. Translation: CASSWSGESTDTQYF. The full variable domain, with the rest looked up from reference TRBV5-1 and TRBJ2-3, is KAGVTQTPRYLIKTRGQQVTLSCSPISGHRSVSWYQQTPGQGLQFLFEYFSETQRNKGNFPGRFSGRQFSNSRSEMNVSTLELGDSALYLCASSWSGESTDTQYFGPGTRLTVL.

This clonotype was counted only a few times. Here the CDR3 reads CASSYLAPYEQYF. CDR3 nucleotides: TGTGCCAGCAGTTATCTAGCGCCCTACGAGCAGTACTTC. The rearrangement joins TRBV6-2 or TRBV6-3 to TRBJ2-7, with D tentatively TRBD2 (6 bases). The CDR3 runs to 13 residues. Per germline, CDR1 MNHEY and CDR2 SVGEGT. With 3 bases removed from V and 2 bases from J, the gap between germline ends came to 8 bases.

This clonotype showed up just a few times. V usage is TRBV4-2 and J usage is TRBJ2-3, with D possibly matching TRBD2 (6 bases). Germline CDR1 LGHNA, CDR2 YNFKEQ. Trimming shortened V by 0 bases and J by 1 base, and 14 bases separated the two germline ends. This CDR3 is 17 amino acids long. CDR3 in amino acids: CASSQDAEEGRTDTQYF. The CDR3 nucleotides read TGTGCCAGCAGCCAAGACGCCGAGGAGGGCCGCACAGATACGCAGTATTTT.

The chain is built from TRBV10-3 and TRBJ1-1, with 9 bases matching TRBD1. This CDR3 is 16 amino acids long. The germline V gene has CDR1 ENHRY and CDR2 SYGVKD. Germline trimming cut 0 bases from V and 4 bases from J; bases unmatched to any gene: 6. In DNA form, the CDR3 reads TGTGCCATCAGTGAGTCGCCGGGACAGGGAAGCACTGAAGCTTTCTTT. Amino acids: CAISESPGQGSTEAFF.

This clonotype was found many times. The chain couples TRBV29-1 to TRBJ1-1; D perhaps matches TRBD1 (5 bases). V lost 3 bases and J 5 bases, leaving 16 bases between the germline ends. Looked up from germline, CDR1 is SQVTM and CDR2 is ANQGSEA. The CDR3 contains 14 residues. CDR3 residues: CSVDLGGEWTEAFF. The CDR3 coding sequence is TGCAGCGTTGATTTAGGAGGGGAGTGGACTGAAGCTTTCTTT.

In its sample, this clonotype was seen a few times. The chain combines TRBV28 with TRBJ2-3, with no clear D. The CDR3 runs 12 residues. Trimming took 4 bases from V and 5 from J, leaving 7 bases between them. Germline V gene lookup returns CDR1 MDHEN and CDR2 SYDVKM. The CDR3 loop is CASSSFQDTQYF. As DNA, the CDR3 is TGTGCCAGCAGTTCCTTTCAAGATACGCAGTATTTT.

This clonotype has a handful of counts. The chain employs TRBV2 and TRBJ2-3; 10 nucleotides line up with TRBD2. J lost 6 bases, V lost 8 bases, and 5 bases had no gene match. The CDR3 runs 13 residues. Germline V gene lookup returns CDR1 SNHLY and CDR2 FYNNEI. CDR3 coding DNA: TGTGCCAGCCTTCCGGGACTAGCGGATACGCAGTATTTT. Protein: CASLPGLADTQYF.

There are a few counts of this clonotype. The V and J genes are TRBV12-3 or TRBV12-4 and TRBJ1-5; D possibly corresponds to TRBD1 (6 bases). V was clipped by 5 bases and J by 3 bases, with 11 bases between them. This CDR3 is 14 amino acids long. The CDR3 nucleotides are TGTGCCAGCAGTCGCCGGGACATCAATCAGCCCCAGCATTTT. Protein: CASSRRDINQPQHF.

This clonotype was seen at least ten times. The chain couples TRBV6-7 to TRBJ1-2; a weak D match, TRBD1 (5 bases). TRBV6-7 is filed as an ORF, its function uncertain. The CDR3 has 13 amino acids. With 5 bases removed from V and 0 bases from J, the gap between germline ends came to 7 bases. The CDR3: CASSTGANYGYTF. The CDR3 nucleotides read TGTGCCAGCAGTACAGGAGCTAACTATGGCTACACCTTC.

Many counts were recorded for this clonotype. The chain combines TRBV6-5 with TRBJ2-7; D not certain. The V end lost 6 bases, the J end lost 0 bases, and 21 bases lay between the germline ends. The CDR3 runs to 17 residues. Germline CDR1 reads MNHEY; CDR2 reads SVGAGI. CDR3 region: CASRRRPGPVSSYEQYF. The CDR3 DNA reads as TGTGCCAGCAGGAGACGACCCGGGCCTGTCAGCTCCTACGAGCAGTACTTC.

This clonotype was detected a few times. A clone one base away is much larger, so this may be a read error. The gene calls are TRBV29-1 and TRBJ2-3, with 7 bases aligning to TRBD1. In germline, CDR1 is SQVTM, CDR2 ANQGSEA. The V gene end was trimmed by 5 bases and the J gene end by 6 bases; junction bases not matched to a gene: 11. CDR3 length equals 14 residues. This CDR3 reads CSVPQLTGSDTQYF. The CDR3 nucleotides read TGCAGCGTTCCCCAATTGACAGGGTCGGATACGCAGTATTTT.

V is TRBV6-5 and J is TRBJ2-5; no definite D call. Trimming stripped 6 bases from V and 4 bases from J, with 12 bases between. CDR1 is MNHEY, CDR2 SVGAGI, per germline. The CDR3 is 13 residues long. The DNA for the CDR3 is TGTGCCAGCAGAAAACCGGGTGGAGAGACCCAGTACTTC. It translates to CASRKPGGETQYF.

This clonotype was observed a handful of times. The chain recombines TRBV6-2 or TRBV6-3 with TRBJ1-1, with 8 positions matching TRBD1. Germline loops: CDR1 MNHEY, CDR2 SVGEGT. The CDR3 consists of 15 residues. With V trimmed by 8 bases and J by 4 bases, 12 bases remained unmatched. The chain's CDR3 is CASSEGGRGPTEAFF. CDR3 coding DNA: TGTGCCAGCTCGGAAGGTGGCAGGGGGCCCACTGAAGCTTTCTTT.

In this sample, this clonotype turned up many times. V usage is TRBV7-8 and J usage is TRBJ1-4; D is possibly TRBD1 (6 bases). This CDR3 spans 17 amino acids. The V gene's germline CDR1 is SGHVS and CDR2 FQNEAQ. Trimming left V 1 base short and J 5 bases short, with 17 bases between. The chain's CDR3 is CASSLVYAGGPNEKLFF. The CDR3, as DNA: TGTGCCAGCAGCTTAGTATATGCGGGGGGGCCAAATGAAAAACTGTTTTTT.

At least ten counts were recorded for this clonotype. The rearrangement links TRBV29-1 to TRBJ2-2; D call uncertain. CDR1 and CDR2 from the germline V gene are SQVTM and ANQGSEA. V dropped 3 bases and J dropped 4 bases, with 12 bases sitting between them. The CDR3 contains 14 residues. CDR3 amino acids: CSVDSQPATGELFF. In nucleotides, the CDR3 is TGCAGCGTTGACTCACAGCCTGCCACCGGGGAGCTGTTTTTT.

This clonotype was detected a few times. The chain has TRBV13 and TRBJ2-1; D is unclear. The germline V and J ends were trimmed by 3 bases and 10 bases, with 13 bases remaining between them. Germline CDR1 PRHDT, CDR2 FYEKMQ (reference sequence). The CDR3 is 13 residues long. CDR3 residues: CASSFPILSEQFF. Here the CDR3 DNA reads TGTGCCAGCAGCTTCCCCATTCTGAGCGAGCAGTTCTTC.